The rows below give T cell receptor beta chains drawn from one sample of a study of CD8+CD57+ T cells in acquired aplastic anemia. TCRdb itself ran the reads through MiXCR, one entry per CDR3 protein. The table includes roughly 190,000 distinct CDR3 sequences, roughly 56% detected once. Source material: sorted CD4+, CD8+, or CD8+CD57+ T cells (not recorded which) from PBMCs. The origin of the receptors is a human donor in good health, serving as a control. Both conserved end residues are part of each CDR3. D genes are given only for firm matches. Clone sizes are given selectively: once, few, many, or a class where the clone is expanded.

CDR3 DNA,CDR3 protein,D gene,clone size,J gene,V gene
TGTGCCAGCAGCCAACCGGGACAGGCGAACACTGAAGCTTTCTTT,CASSQPGQANTEAFF,TRBD1,NA,TRBJ1-1,TRBV7-9
TGTGCCAGCAGGTGGACAGGGGCGAACAATGAGCAGTTCTTC,CASRWTGANNEQFF,TRBD1,many,TRBJ2-1,TRBV12-3/TRBV12-4
TGCGCCAGCAGCTTAGGACAGGGAAGTGATGAGCAGTTCTTC,CASSLGQGSDEQFF,TRBD1,NA,TRBJ2-1,TRBV5-1
TGCAGCGCTCTGCGGTTCGCGGGGGGCCTTCGTGATACGCAGTATTTT,CSALRFAGGLRDTQYF,TRBD2,many,TRBJ2-3,TRBV29-1
TGTGCCAGCAGTTTAGCAGGGGAGACAGATACGCAGTATTTT,CASSLAGETDTQYF,NA,many,TRBJ2-3,TRBV28
TGTGCCAGCAGTTTCATGGGACAGGGTTACGAGCAGTACTTC,CASSFMGQGYEQYF,TRBD1,once,TRBJ2-7,TRBV12-3/TRBV12-4
TGTGCCACCAGGGACTACAGGGGCACCGGGGAGCTGTTTTTT,CATRDYRGTGELFF,NA,NA,TRBJ2-2,TRBV15
TGTGCCAGCAAGTTTATGCCGACAAGATCTAACTATGGCTACACCTTC,CASKFMPTRSNYGYTF,NA,NA,TRBJ1-2,TRBV27
TGCAGTGCGGGGGGACAATCAGAGACCCAGTACTTT,CSAGGQSETQYF,NA,NA,TRBJ2-5,TRBV20-1
TGCAGTGCAGGTGGACAGGGCTTAAGCTATGGCTACACCTTC,CSAGGQGLSYGYTF,TRBD1,NA,TRBJ1-2,TRBV20-1
TGCAGTGCTAGTGGCAGAGGTGAAAAACTGTTTTTT,CSASGRGEKLFF,NA,NA,TRBJ1-4,TRBV20-1
TGCAGTGCTACCCCCCCCGAAGGCGACGAGCAGTACTTC,CSATPPEGDEQYF,NA,NA,TRBJ2-7,TRBV20-1
TGTGCCAGCAGTGAGGGACAGGCTGTTAATTCACCCCTCCACTTT,CASSEGQAVNSPLHF,TRBD1,many,TRBJ1-6,TRBV6-1
TGCGCCAGCAGTGTCTCAACCAAGTTAGATGGAAACACCATATATTTT,CASSVSTKLDGNTIYF,NA,NA,TRBJ1-3,TRBV10-1
TGTGCCAGCAGTTACGCAGGAGCCATGTCACCCCTCCACTTT,CASSYAGAMSPLHF,NA,many,TRBJ1-6,TRBV6-5
TGCGCCAGCAGCCAGACCCCCGGCTACGAGCAGTACTTC,CASSQTPGYEQYF,NA,many,TRBJ2-7,TRBV4-3
TGTGCCAGCAGCTTAGGGCACGCTAACGAAAAACTGTTTTTT,CASSLGHANEKLFF,NA,NA,TRBJ1-4,TRBV7-3
TGTGCCAGTAGTAGGGGGAGGACCACTGAAGCTTTCTTT,CASSRGRTTEAFF,NA,NA,TRBJ1-1,TRBV19
TGTGCCAGTAGTATCATGAGTGGGACTGAGCTGTTTTTT,CASSIMSGTELFF,NA,NA,TRBJ2-2,TRBV19
TGTGCCTGGAAGGGGCTAGTGACCCAGTACTTC,CAWKGLVTQYF,NA,many,TRBJ2-5,TRBV30
TGTGCCAGCAGTCCCCAGGGGGGGCACGAGCAGTACTTC,CASSPQGGHEQYF,NA,NA,TRBJ2-7,TRBV9
TGTGCCAGCAGCTTACCCAGGGACAGGTACACAGATACGCAGTATTTT,CASSLPRDRYTDTQYF,TRBD1,once,TRBJ2-3,TRBV7-2
TGTGCCAGCAGCTTAGGTGGGGGCGGCTACAATGAGCAGTTCTTC,CASSLGGGGYNEQFF,NA,many,TRBJ2-1,TRBV7-9
TGTGCCAGCAGTAGACGGGGGAAGTACCAAGAGACCCAGTACTTC,CASSRRGKYQETQYF,NA,many,TRBJ2-5,TRBV6-2/TRBV6-3
TGCAGCGTTGACAGGGCTTTGCGCCGCTATCCTGAAGCTTTCTTT,CSVDRALRRYPEAFF,NA,NA,TRBJ1-1,TRBV29-1
TGCAGTGCTAGACAGTTTAACTATGGCTACACCTTC,CSARQFNYGYTF,NA,many,TRBJ1-2,TRBV20-1
TGTGCCAGCGGGCCTGACGGGGCAATGAACACTGGAGCTTTCTTT,CASGPDGAMNTGAFF,NA,once,TRBJ1-1,TRBV9
TGCGCCAGCAGCCAGGATCGACGGAGCTCTGGAAACACCATATATTTT,CASSQDRRSSGNTIYF,NA,many,TRBJ1-3,TRBV4-1
TGCAGTGCTACCAACCGGGACAGAGGTACCTACGAGCAGTACTTC,CSATNRDRGTYEQYF,TRBD1,NA,TRBJ2-7,TRBV20-1
TGTGCCACCAGAGCGCCCGGGACAGGGGTCAATGAGCAGTTCTTC,CATRAPGTGVNEQFF,TRBD1,many,TRBJ2-1,TRBV15
TGTGCCAGCAGTACAGGCCCTAATGAAAAACTGTTTTTT,CASSTGPNEKLFF,NA,few,TRBJ1-4,TRBV28
TGCAGCGTTGAAACCGGGACAACTCGCTACGAGCAGTACTTC,CSVETGTTRYEQYF,NA,NA,TRBJ2-7,TRBV29-1
TGTGCCAGCAGCCCTCGGGGGCCCTCACCAGATACGCAGTATTTT,CASSPRGPSPDTQYF,NA,NA,TRBJ2-3,TRBV7-2
TGTGCCAGCAGTGTTCAGGGGGCGCGTACTGAAGCTTTCTTT,CASSVQGARTEAFF,TRBD1,NA,TRBJ1-1,TRBV2
TGCGCCAGCAGCTCGTGGGACAAATCGCCCTGGCACTTC,CASSSWDKSPWHF,NA,many,TRBJ2-5,TRBV5-1
TGTGCCATCACCTTCGGACAGGAGGATACGCAGTATTTT,CAITFGQEDTQYF,TRBD1,NA,TRBJ2-3,TRBV10-3